This entry describes one T cell receptor beta chain. Germline CDR1 SEHNR, CDR2 FQNEAQ (reference sequence). This CDR3 is built from 15 residues. Trimming removed 6 bases at V and 0 bases at J, with 11 bases between. This record belongs to a study of T cell changes during pregnancy in multiple sclerosis. The method was immunoSEQ multiplex PCR; TCRdb's version includes in-frame clones alone and lacks a portion of them. Of about 110,000 clones listed, about 93% are singletons. V gene TRBV7-9 combines with J gene TRBJ1-4; D uncertain. The sequenced sample was peripheral blood, obtained in the third trimester of pregnancy. The receptor's source is a female donor with multiple sclerosis, enrolled in a pregnancy study. The DNA of the CDR3 is TGTGCCAGCAGTCCTTACGTAGCAACTAATGAAAAACTGTTTTTT. Translating gives CASSPYVATNEKLFF.